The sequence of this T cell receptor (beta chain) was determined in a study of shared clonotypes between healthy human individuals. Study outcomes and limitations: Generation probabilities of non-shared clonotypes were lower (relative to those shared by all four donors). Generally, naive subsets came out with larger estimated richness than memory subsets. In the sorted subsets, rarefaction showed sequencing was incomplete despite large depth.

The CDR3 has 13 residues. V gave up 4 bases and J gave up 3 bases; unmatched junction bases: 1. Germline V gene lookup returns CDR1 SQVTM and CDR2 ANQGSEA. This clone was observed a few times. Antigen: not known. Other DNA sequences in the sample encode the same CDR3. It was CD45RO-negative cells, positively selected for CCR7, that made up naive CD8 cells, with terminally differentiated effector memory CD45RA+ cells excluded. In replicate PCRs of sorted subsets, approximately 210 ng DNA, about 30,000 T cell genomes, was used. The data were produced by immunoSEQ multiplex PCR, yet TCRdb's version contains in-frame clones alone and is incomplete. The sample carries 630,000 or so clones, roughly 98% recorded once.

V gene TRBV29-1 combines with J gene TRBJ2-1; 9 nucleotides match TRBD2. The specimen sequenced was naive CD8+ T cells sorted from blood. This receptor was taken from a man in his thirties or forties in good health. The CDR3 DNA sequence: TGCAGCGTTGGACTAGCGGACTACAATGAGCAGTTCTTC. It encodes CSVGLADYNEQFF.